Given below is one T cell receptor (beta chain) in context. This receptor's antigen is unknown. It has no much larger one-base neighbor in the sample; base qualities were not kept. These data belong to a study of tumor-infiltrating lymphocytes in primary liver carcinoma (TCRdb year 2017). Regarding the research as a whole: Between late 2015 and March 2016, a few patients in China with histopathologically diagnosed primary liver carcinoma had their tumors surgically resected. Of the five patients, three men and two women aged 30 to 69 years, four had hepatocellular carcinoma and one had combined HCC and intrahepatic cholangiocarcinoma. Tumors of the five patients were stage T1-T3 N0M0 with maximum diameters of roughly 4 to 11 cm. Samples yielded roughly 3.5 to 7.13 million productive TCRbeta reads; read depth did not differ significantly between tissue types. For each liver tumor, the study sampled five regions along with adjacent normal tissue and blood, and applied TCRbeta repertoire sequencing, expression microarrays and whole-exome sequencing. A total of roughly 35 specimens from 5 patients went through TCRbeta repertoire sequencing, namely 25 tumor regions, 5 adjacent noncancerous liver tissues and 5 peripheral blood samples. Reproducibility between technical replicate repertoires was high, with correlation coefficients above 0.95 and mean shared-clone rates roughly 0.86. Findings and caveats that apply to the study as a whole: Only the TCR beta chain was sequenced, which likely underestimates true repertoire diversity because unpaired alpha chains were not captured. The top 250 clones accounted for a significantly greater share of the repertoire in tumors than in blood (p = 0.039). Bulk unsorted samples precluded comparing CD4+ and CD8+ T cell repertoires. Only a few patients were included in the study, and the authors note that the findings should be validated in a larger study. Repertoire overlap was found to be higher between tumor regions (mean approximately 35%) than between tumor-adjacent (about 17%) or tumor-blood (14%) pairs, consistent with antigen-driven expansion.

TRIzol reagent was used to extract blood RNA from unsorted whole blood, while the DNeasy Blood & Tissue kit provided the germline DNA. Chronic HBV infection was present in the patients, and the patients were treatment-naive at sampling. Four milliliters of peripheral blood were collected into K2EDTA tubes before surgery. A constant-region primer and ProtoScript II reverse transcriptase were used to reverse-transcribe TCRbeta-specific cDNA from about 0.55 ug total RNA. TCRbeta libraries were built with three nested multiplex PCR rounds, a slightly modified ARM-PCR procedure. The first two PCR rounds used multiplex TRBV1-TRBV30 forward primers with a Cbeta reverse primer, each for about 9 cycles. Sample barcodes and Illumina adapters were attached in a final 25-cycle PCR using Deep VentR polymerase. Before sequencing, amplicons between 200 and 500 bp were purified from gel using a QIAquick gel extraction kit. TCRbeta amplicons were sequenced on an Illumina HiSeq 2500 with 250-bp paired-end reads. As for the authors' bioinformatics: To recover full CDR3 sequences, reads were quality-trimmed using Trimmomatic v0.33 and paired reads were then merged using FLASH v1.2.11. V, D and J germline segments were assigned to the rearranged TCRbeta sequences by MiGEC v1.2.1b. Clonotype statistics, along with Shannon-Wiener diversity indices, were calculated using VDJtools v1.0.0. To reduce sampling bias, subsequent analyses other than the diversity analysis used only the 250 most abundant clonotypes in each sample. TCRdb reprocessed the public reads (quality trimming at Q25 with fastp, clone calling with MiXCR) and kept in-frame beta chains. Here each entry gathers all rows of one CDR3 protein and keeps the most common genes and DNA. The V and J calls come from TCRdb's annotation, not from the publication. The sample contains around 330,000 distinct CDR3 sequences, about 60% of them found a single time. Jointly, the top ten make up roughly 9% of the sample.

From the cysteine up to the phenylalanine, the CDR3 has a length of 14 residues. The retained sequence is limited to the CDR3, 42 bases, with the frame set at the first base. V sheds 5 bases and J sheds 7 bases, leaving 15 bases between their ends. From a lookup of the germline V gene, CDR1 and CDR2 are SGHAT and FQNNGV. The sequenced sample was peripheral blood. This receptor chain uses TRBV11-2 and TRBJ2-1, with no reliable assignment of the D segment. This receptor was identified in a man aged 35-49 years with primary liver carcinoma and hepatitis B virus infection. The DNA sequence reads TGTGCCAGCAGCCCCACGATAAGGGTGAATGAGCAGTTCTTC. This is translated as CASSPTIRVNEQFF.